This T cell receptor (beta chain) was sequenced for a study of blood T cells in healthy people across ages. General study findings and limits: Unsorted PBMCs prevented conclusive naive versus antigen-experienced comparison.

V lost 1 base and J 0 bases, leaving 13 bases between the germline ends. The CDR3 is made up of 17 amino acids. Germline loops: CDR1 SGHVS, CDR2 FQNEAQ. The study isolated at least 6.5 million PBMCs from each sample. With respect to this clonotype: Antigen unknown.

For the second PCR, which ran for roughly 6 to 11 cycles, a sample-barcoded 5' primer and a J-beta primer mix were used. MiXCR, run by TCRdb on the 5' RACE reads, gives a single entry per CDR3 protein. The data show about a million distinct CDR3 sequences, with roughly 51% seen just once and about a fifth held by the top ten. This TCR was recovered from a woman in her sixties in good health. The sample taken for sequencing was blood. The V call is TRBV7-8, the J call TRBJ1-5; TRBD1 might be the D (5 bases). CDR3 nucleotide sequence: TGTGCCAGCAGCTTAGGACAGCTCAGGGTTAGCAATCAGCCCCAGCATTTT. Amino acid sequence: CASSLGQLRVSNQPQHF.